Below, 31 T cell receptor beta chains from the same sample are listed, as sequenced in a study of blood T cell repertoires in COVID-19. The method was immunoSEQ multiplex PCR; TCRdb's version includes in-frame clones alone and lacks a portion of them. The sample carries 65,000 to 75,000 clones, 70% to 80% recorded once. The sample comprised peripheral blood. All receptors derive from a human donor in a cohort sampled during active COVID-19.

CDR3 in amino acids: CASSYYGTGELFF. The CDR3 DNA is TGTGCCAGCAGCTACTACGGGACCGGGGAGCTGTTTTTT. The chain is built from TRBV7-3 and TRBJ2-2; no reliable D call. The V gene lost 4 bases and the J gene lost 5 bases, with 8 bases spanning the gap. CDR3 length: 13 residues. Germline values: CDR1 SGHTA, CDR2 FQGTGA.

V is TRBV3-1 (or the pseudogene TRBV3-2) and J is TRBJ2-2; TRBD2 agrees at 9 bases. J was trimmed by 2 bases and V by 4 bases; bases with no gene match: 11. Germline CDR1 LGHDT, CDR2 YNNKEL (reference sequence). The CDR3 is 18 residues long. The CDR3 spells CASSPYSKRGVNTGELFF. In DNA form, the CDR3 reads TGTGCCAGCAGCCCCTACTCGAAGCGGGGGGTCAACACCGGGGAGCTGTTTTTT.

This chain's CDR3 is CASNLQGPYGYTF. The CDR3 nucleotides are TGTGCCAGTAACCTACAGGGCCCCTATGGCTACACCTTC. The rearrangement joins TRBV19 to TRBJ1-2; D perhaps matches TRBD1 (6 bases). The CDR3 consists of 13 residues. V was shortened by 7 bases and J by 4 bases, with 13 bases between the two germline ends. Germline CDR1 is LNHDA and CDR2 is SQIVND (reference sequence). Combining the CDR3 with reference TRBV19 and TRBJ1-2 gives the whole variable domain DGGITQSPKYLFRKEGQNVTLSCEQNLNHDAMYWYRQDPGQGLRLIYYSQIVNDFQKGDIAEGYSVSREKKESFPLTVTSAQKNPTAFYLCASNLQGPYGYTFGSGTRLTVV.

V is TRBV7-9 and J is TRBJ1-6; 8 nucleotides align to TRBD1. With 6 bases clipped from V and 7 bases from J, the junction kept 5 bases outside the gene matches. The CDR3 has 14 amino acids. CDR1 is SEHNR and CDR2 is FQNEAQ in the germline V gene (reference sequence). The CDR3 loop reads CASRTTGGNSPLHF. The CDR3 DNA reads as TGTGCCAGCAGAACAACAGGGGGAAATTCACCCCTCCACTTT.

The rearrangement uses TRBV28 and TRBJ1-2, with a weak D call TRBD1 (6 bases). Trimming stripped 4 bases from V and 5 bases from J, with 17 bases between. The CDR3 sequence is 15 residues long. In germline, CDR1 is MDHEN, CDR2 SYDVKM. CDR3: CASSSSGDGEYGYTF. The CDR3 DNA reads TGTGCCAGCAGTTCCTCAGGGGACGGAGAGTATGGCTACACCTTC.

The chain carries TRBV19 and TRBJ1-4; 7 nucleotides match TRBD1. Germline assignment: CDR1 LNHDA and CDR2 SQIVND (reference sequence). V shed 7 bases, J shed 5 bases, and the junction held 7 bases outside the gene matches. CDR3 length: 14 amino acids. CDR3 loop: CASTPDRANEKLFF. The CDR3 nucleotides are TGTGCCAGTACCCCCGACAGGGCAAATGAAAAACTGTTTTTT.

This clone was picked up one time. The V and J genes are TRBV15 and TRBJ2-5; D may be TRBD1 (5 bases). The CDR3 is 13 residues long. Germline lookup yields CDR1 LNHNV and CDR2 YYDKDF (reference sequence). V lost 2 bases and J 1 base, leaving 5 bases between the germline ends. Written as DNA, the CDR3 is TGTGCCACCAGCAGACAGGGCCAAGAGACCCAGTACTTC. Its protein product is CATSRQGQETQYF.

The table lists this clone with a few counts. The CDR3 DNA follows: TGTGCCAGCAGCTTGGCCCCGTTGTTATACGAGCAGTACTTC. Translation gives CASSLAPLLYEQYF. This chain links TRBV7-6 with TRBJ2-7; D remains ambiguous. Trimming stripped 3 bases from V and 4 bases from J, with 13 bases between. This CDR3 comprises 14 residues. CDR1 and CDR2 from the germline V gene are SGHVS and FNYEAQ.

The chain employs TRBV7-9 and TRBJ1-1; D is ambiguous. V lost 8 bases to trimming and J lost 4 bases, with 17 bases between them. Germline CDR1 and CDR2: SEHNR and FQNEAQ (reference sequence). This CDR3 is 14 amino acids long. The CDR3 region is CASVPFTELTEAFF. DNA of the CDR3: TGTGCCAGCGTACCGTTTACAGAACTCACTGAAGCTTTCTTT. The entire variable domain, with the rest obtained from reference TRBV7-9 and TRBJ1-1, is as follows: DTGVSQNPRHKITKRGQNVTFRCDPISEHNRLYWYRQTLGQGPEFLTYFQNEAQLEKSRLLSDRFSAERPKGSFSTLEIQRTEQGDSAMYLCASVPFTELTEAFFGQGTRLTVV.

The chain is built from TRBV4-2 and TRBJ2-5, with D possibly TRBD1 on 6 matching bases. The CDR3 contains 13 residues. CDR1 and CDR2 from the germline V gene are LGHNA and YNFKEQ. Trimming took off 5 bases at V and 2 bases at J, with 9 bases between the two ends. CDR3 DNA sequence: TGTGCCAGCAGCAGTAGGGGGCAAGAGACCCAGTACTTC. Protein: CASSSRGQETQYF.

The gene calls are TRBV5-8 and TRBJ2-4, with 8 bases matching TRBD2. CDR3 length: 18 amino acids. V lost 2 bases to trimming and J lost 0 bases; unmatched junction nucleotides: 10. CDR1 SGHTS and CDR2 YDEGEE come from the germline V gene. The CDR3 region is CASSLGTSGVLAKNIQYF. In DNA, the CDR3 is TGTGCCAGCAGCTTAGGCACTAGCGGAGTGCTAGCCAAAAACATTCAGTACTTC. Based on the CDR3 plus reference TRBV5-8 and TRBJ2-4, the full variable domain is EAGVTQSPTHLIKTRGQQATLRCSPISGHTSVYWYQQALGLGLQFLLWYDEGEERNRGNFPPRFSGRQFPNYSSELNVNALELEDSALYLCASSLGTSGVLAKNIQYFGAGTRLSVL.

The rearrangement joins TRBV7-9 to TRBJ2-7; 11 nucleotides align to TRBD2. The CDR3 contains 15 residues. Germline V gene data show CDR1 as SEHNR and CDR2 as FQNEAQ (reference sequence). The junction had 3 bases not matched to a gene; V was cut back by 1 base and J by 4 bases. The CDR3 here is CASSLGPSGGYEQYF. The CDR3 nucleotides read TGTGCCAGCAGCTTAGGGCCTAGCGGGGGGTACGAGCAGTACTTC. The full variable domain, with the rest looked up from reference TRBV7-9 and TRBJ2-7, is DTGVSQNPRHKITKRGQNVTFRCDPISEHNRLYWYRQTLGQGPEFLTYFQNEAQLEKSRLLSDRFSAERPKGSFSTLEIQRTEQGDSAMYLCASSLGPSGGYEQYFGPGTRLTVT.

V is TRBV13 and J is TRBJ2-3; tentative D call: TRBD2 (6 bases). The CDR3 is 16 residues long. Per germline, CDR1 PRHDT and CDR2 FYEKMQ (reference sequence). V was shortened by 5 bases and J by 4 bases, with 19 bases between the two germline ends. DNA of the CDR3: TGTGCCAGCAGCAAATCCGGATGGGGGGAGGCAGATACGCAGTATTTT. Translated, it gives CASSKSGWGEADTQYF. The whole variable domain, filled in from reference TRBV13 and TRBJ2-3, reads AAGVIQSPRHLIKEKRETATLKCYPIPRHDTVYWYQQGPGQDPQFLISFYEKMQSDKGSIPDRFSAQQFSDYHSELNMSSLELGDSALYFCASSKSGWGEADTQYFGPGTRLTVL.

This clone was picked up a small number of times. This chain connects TRBV5-4 to TRBJ2-3; 7 bases are shared with TRBD1. The CDR3 covers 14 residues. Germline V lookup: CDR1 SGHNT, CDR2 YYREEE (reference sequence). V shed 5 bases, J shed 2 bases, and the junction held 5 bases outside the gene matches. Here the CDR3 DNA reads TGTGCCAGCAGTGAGGGACAGTACACAGATACGCAGTATTTT. Its protein is CASSEGQYTDTQYF.

This clone occurred once. The chain is built from TRBV19 and TRBJ2-1, with D possibly TRBD1 on 7 matching bases. The CDR3 loop spans 16 amino acids. The germline V and J ends were trimmed by 7 bases and 10 bases, with 26 bases remaining between them. Germline-derived CDR1 and CDR2 are LNHDA and SQIVND (reference sequence). The CDR3 nucleotides are TGTGCCAGTACCCTAGGGGGAGCAGGGGGGAGAGGGGAGCAGTTCTTC. This codes for CASTLGGAGGRGEQFF.

The chain carries TRBV5-4 and TRBJ1-2; 7 bases map to TRBD1. CDR3 size: 14 residues. Trimming at V came to 0 bases and at J to 8 bases, leaving 7 bases not matched to a gene. Per germline, CDR1 SGHNT and CDR2 YYREEE (reference sequence). CDR3 loop: CASSLAQGRGGYTF. CDR3 bases: TGTGCCAGCAGCTTGGCACAGGGGAGAGGGGGCTACACCTTC. Drawing the rest from reference TRBV5-4 and TRBJ1-2, the complete variable domain is ETGVTQSPTHLIKTRGQQVTLRCSSQSGHNTVSWYQQALGQGPQFIFQYYREEENGRGNFPPRFSGLQFPNYSSELNVNALELDDSALYLCASSLAQGRGGYTFGSGTRLTVV.

The chain uses TRBV1 and TRBJ1-1; TRBD1, the D gene given by the table, was not confirmed from the DNA. TRBV1 is a known pseudogene. This CDR3 is 17 amino acids long. Here the CDR3 reads CTSSQDQTGASFSEAFF. In nucleotides, the CDR3 is TGCACCAGCAGCCAAGATCAAACAGGGGCATCTTTTTCTGAAGCTTTCTTT.

The chain has TRBV28 and TRBJ1-4, with D perhaps matching TRBD1 (6 bases). CDR1 MDHEN and CDR2 SYDVKM come from the germline V gene. V shed 5 bases and J shed 0 bases, with 10 bases lying between them. The CDR3 runs to 15 residues. CDR3: CASSLPGATNEKLFF. CDR3 DNA sequence: TGTGCCAGCAGTCTCCCAGGGGCAACTAATGAAAAACTGTTTTTT.

The J gene is TRBJ2-5, the V gene TRBV5-1; 9 bases line up with TRBD2. Trimming at V came to 8 bases and at J to 2 bases, leaving 7 bases not matched to a gene. There are 14 residues in the CDR3. CDR1 and CDR2 from the germline V gene are SGHRS and YFSETQ. Here the CDR3 DNA reads TGCGCCAGTTTTAGCGGGGGCTTACAAGAGACCCAGTACTTC. This translates into CASFSGGLQETQYF.

The chain links TRBV5-8 to TRBJ2-5, with 10 bases fitting TRBD2. V was pared by 4 bases and J by 1 base, with 7 bases of the junction left unmatched. The CDR3 length is 16 residues. CDR1 and CDR2 (germline): SGHTS, YDEGEE. CDR3 protein: CASSTGASGGQETQYF. CDR3 DNA sequence: TGTGCCAGCAGCACCGGAGCTAGCGGGGGCCAAGAGACCCAGTACTTC.

The chain carries TRBV5-6 and TRBJ2-1; 15 nucleotides match TRBD2. Germline CDR1 reads SGHDT; CDR2 reads YYEEEE. V shed 4 bases and J 7 bases; nucleotides not matched to a gene: 3. The CDR3 spans 15 residues. CDR3 coding DNA: TGTGCCAGCAGCCGCGGACTAGCGGGAGGGAATGAGCAGTTCTTC. This encodes CASSRGLAGGNEQFF.

The rearrangement links TRBV30 to TRBJ1-4; unclear D gene. Trimming pared 0 bases from V and 0 bases from J, leaving 8 bases between. The germline CDR1 and CDR2 sequences are GTSNPN and SVGIG (reference sequence). There are 15 residues in the CDR3. CDR3 nucleotides: TGTGCCTGGAGTGTCGGAGGTGCAACTAATGAAAAACTGTTTTTT. Translation gives CAWSVGGATNEKLFF.

This chain joins TRBV9 and TRBJ2-2; 11 bases line up with TRBD1. CDR1 SGDLS and CDR2 YYNGEE come from the germline V gene. The CDR3 length is 15 residues. The J segment lost 5 bases and the V segment lost 3 bases, leaving 3 bases of the junction unmatched. The CDR3 reads CASSDRDRGTGELFF. CDR3 DNA: TGTGCCAGCAGCGACCGGGACAGGGGGACCGGGGAGCTGTTTTTT.

This clone was picked up a small number of times. This chain joins TRBV7-2 and TRBJ2-1, with D possibly matching TRBD2 (6 bases). CDR3 length equals 17 residues. Deletions cut 1 base from V and 6 bases from J, with 19 bases between. Germline V gene data show CDR1 as SGHTA and CDR2 as FQGNSA. The CDR3 here is CASSLGGIRLVLNEQFF. CDR3 DNA sequence: TGTGCCAGCAGCTTAGGCGGTATTAGACTAGTGCTCAATGAGCAGTTCTTC.

The chain joins TRBV19 to TRBJ1-6; the D is unclear. Germline values: CDR1 LNHDA, CDR2 SQIVND (reference sequence). Trimming pared 4 bases from V and 2 bases from J, leaving 6 bases between. This CDR3 has 14 residues. CDR3 nucleotide sequence: TGTGCCAGTAGTAGGCGGACCTATAATTCACCCCTCCACTTT. Amino acids: CASSRRTYNSPLHF.

The rearrangement joins TRBV19 to TRBJ2-7; the D is unclear. The CDR3 contains 12 residues. The V gene's germline CDR1 is LNHDA and CDR2 SQIVND (reference sequence). V was pared by 5 bases and J by 4 bases, with 9 bases between. The CDR3 DNA is TGTGCCAGTAGTGGAGACGGATACGAGCAGTACGTC. Translating it yields CASSGDGYEQYV.

The chain carries TRBV6-2 or TRBV6-3 and TRBJ2-3, with 9 bases fitting TRBD1. Per germline, CDR1 MNHEY and CDR2 SVGEGT. The J segment lost 3 bases and the V segment lost 2 bases, leaving 3 bases of the junction unmatched. The CDR3 totals 15 residues. The CDR3, as DNA: TGTGCCAGCAGTTACCCTGGACAGGGGACAGATACGCAGTATTTT. It translates to CASSYPGQGTDTQYF.

The V call is TRBV9, the J call TRBJ2-5; D is unresolved. V lost 5 bases and J lost 9, with 14 bases in between. This CDR3 contains 12 residues. CDR1 SGDLS and CDR2 YYNGEE come from the germline V gene. The CDR3 region has the DNA TGTGCCAGCAGTTTGGGCCAGCAGCCCCAGTACTTC. This sequence encodes CASSLGQQPQYF.

The DNA for the CDR3 is TGTGCCAGTAGTTCCCACGGGGGGGCTAACTATGGCTACACCTTC. Translation: CASSSHGGANYGYTF. This chain joins TRBV19 and TRBJ1-2; D might be TRBD1 (5 bases). The germline V and J ends were trimmed by 5 bases and 0 bases, with 13 bases remaining between them. Germline V CDR1 and CDR2: LNHDA, SQIVND (reference sequence). The CDR3 covers 15 residues.

Only one count was recorded for this clone. The chain couples TRBV18 to TRBJ2-4, with TRBD1 matching 10 bases. The CDR3 is made up of 17 amino acids. V was clipped by 5 bases and J by 1 base; unmatched bases: 8. CDR1 is KGHSH, CDR2 LQKENI, per germline. The CDR3 DNA follows: TGTGCCAGCTCAACCCGGACAGGGGGTCTGGCCAAAAACATTCAGTACTTC. This codes for CASSTRTGGLAKNIQYF. Filled out from reference TRBV18 and TRBJ2-4, the complete variable domain reads NAGVMQNPRHLVRRRGQEARLRCSPMKGHSHVYWYRQLPEEGLKFMVYLQKENIIDESGMPKERFSAEFPKEGPSILRIQQVVRGDSAAYFCASSTRTGGLAKNIQYFGAGTRLSVL.

The chain recombines TRBV10-3 with TRBJ2-1; TRBD2 agrees at 10 bases. J lost 12 bases, V lost 0 bases, and 8 bases had no gene match. Germline loops: CDR1 ENHRY, CDR2 SYGVKD. The CDR3 runs to 15 residues. CDR3 sequence reads: CAISESVTLAGGQFF. The CDR3 bases are TGTGCCATCAGTGAGTCGGTGACGTTAGCGGGGGGGCAGTTCTTC.